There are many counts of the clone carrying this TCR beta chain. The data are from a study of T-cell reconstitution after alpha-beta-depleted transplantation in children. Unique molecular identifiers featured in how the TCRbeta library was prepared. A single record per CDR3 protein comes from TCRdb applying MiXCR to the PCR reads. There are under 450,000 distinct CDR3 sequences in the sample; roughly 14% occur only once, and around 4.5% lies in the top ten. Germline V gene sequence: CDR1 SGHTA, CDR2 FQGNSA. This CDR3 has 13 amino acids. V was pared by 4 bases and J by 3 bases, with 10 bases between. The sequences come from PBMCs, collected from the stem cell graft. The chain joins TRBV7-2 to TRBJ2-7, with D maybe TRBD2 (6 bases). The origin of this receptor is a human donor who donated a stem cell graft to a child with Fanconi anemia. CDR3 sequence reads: CASSSAGFYEQYF. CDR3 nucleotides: TGTGCCAGCAGCTCGGCGGGGTTCTACGAGCAGTACTTC. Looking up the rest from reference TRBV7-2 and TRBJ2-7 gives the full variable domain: GAGVSQSPSNKVTEKGKDVELRCDPISGHTALYWYRQSLGQGLEFLIYFQGNSAPDKSGLPSDRFSAERTGGSVSTLTIQRTQQEDSAVYLCASSSAGFYEQYFGPGTRLTVT.